This entry describes one T cell receptor (beta chain). The entry originates in a study of blood T cell repertoires in COVID-19. This CDR3 spans 17 amino acids. V shed 5 bases and J 2 bases; nucleotides not matched to a gene: 9. The germline V gene has CDR1 SGHAT and CDR2 FQNNGV. Only in-frame clones appear in the TCRdb table, and some are missing; sequencing was by immunoSEQ multiplex PCR. Of 250,000 or so clones in the sample, 88% are singletons; the top ten hold 3% to 3.5%. Sequencing was performed on PBMCs or T cells enriched from blood (not recorded which). This receptor was obtained from a middle-aged woman who had been exposed to COVID-19. The chain recombines TRBV11-2 with TRBJ2-1, with 10 bases identical to TRBD1. The CDR3 DNA reads TGTGCCAGCAGCCTGAAACCGACAGGGGGCGCCTACAATGAGCAGTTCTTC. The encoded protein is CASSLKPTGGAYNEQFF.